The clone carrying this T cell receptor beta chain was seen a handful of times. This specimen belongs to a study of regulatory T cells in long-lasting Graves disease. CDR3 length equals 17 residues. The germline gives CDR1 KGHSH, CDR2 LQKENI. Trimming took 3 bases from V and 2 from J; bases not matched to a gene: 12. Sample time point: persistent/refractory GD, antithyroid drugs over 5 years with positive TRAb. RNA extracted from PBMCs served as the sequencing template. According to the study, TCR beta libraries were built with iRepertoire HTBI primers and CDR3-region Arm-PCR. TCRdb redid the calling of the multiplex PCR reads with MiXCR, one entry per CDR3 protein. The table lists 430,000 or so distinct CDR3 sequences, around 20% of them singletons, with roughly 13% in the top ten.

J is TRBJ2-7 and V is TRBV18, with 8 bases identical to TRBD1. The input for sequencing was peripheral blood mononuclear cells (PBMCs), taken when the disease was refractory, from a patient treated with antithyroid drugs. The clonotype comes from a female donor with Graves disease. The CDR3 region has the DNA TGTGCCAGCTCACCGTCCGCGTACGGGACAGGACCCTACGAGCAGTACTTC. Translated: CASSPSAYGTGPYEQYF.